This T cell receptor beta chain stems from a study of shared clonotypes between healthy human individuals. Study background: Donors were a couple of women and three men aged 18 to 49.

Points on this clone: Other DNA sequences from this sample encode an identical CDR3 as well.

None of the donors, who were healthy HIV-negative adults, had recently had acute infections or vaccinations. It was tens of millions of PBMCs that unsorted samples used for genomic DNA. It was across several immunoSEQ plates that each subset's genomic DNA was evenly split. Profiling relied on immunoSEQ multiplex PCR, and the TCRdb table lists in-frame clones only, not all of them. The sample contains about half a million clones, approximately 81% of which appear only once. This TCR was recovered from a middle-aged woman in good health. Some clones in this sample may be carry-over from other donors' samples. Sequenced input: PBMCs.

The CDR3 sequence: CASSSGLAGVTDTQYF. CDR3 sequence (DNA): TGTGCCAGCAGCTCCGGACTAGCGGGAGTCACAGATACGCAGTATTTT. The chain is built from TRBV7-3 and TRBJ2-3, with 13 bases that match TRBD2. Germline trimming cut 4 bases from V and 2 bases from J; bases unmatched to any gene: 3. The CDR3 is 16 residues long. Germline-derived CDR1 and CDR2 are SGHTA and FQGTGA.